The 2 T cell receptor beta chains given below trace back to one sample, sequenced in a study of blood T cells in healthy people across ages. A second PCR of about 7 to 11 cycles used a sample-barcoded 5' primer and a J-beta primer mix. Each CDR3 protein is one row after TCRdb ran MiXCR on the 5' RACE reads. Among some 1.6 million distinct CDR3 sequences, almost 35% were seen once, and the ten largest hold about 11%. Specimen: blood. These TCRs come from a woman younger than 45 in good health.

This rearrangement joins TRBV5-6 to TRBJ2-1; 13 bases are a match to TRBD2. V shed 1 base and J 7 bases; nucleotides not matched to a gene: 8. CDR3 size: 17 residues. Germline-derived CDR1 and CDR2 are SGHDT and YYEEEE. CDR3 DNA sequence: TGTGCCAGCAGCTTGATCAGACTAGCGGGGGGCGGGAATGAGCAGTTCTTC. This encodes CASSLIRLAGGGNEQFF.

In this sample, this clonotype turned up once. The V call is TRBV28, the J call TRBJ2-5, with D perhaps TRBD2 (5 bases). The end of the DNA is better explained by TRBJ2-7, so the J call may be wrong. The germline CDR1 and CDR2 sequences are MDHEN and SYDVKM. The CDR3 has 14 residues. The CDR3 DNA sequence: TGTGCCAGCAGCCGGAGAAAAACCGCGGGCGAGCAGTACTTC. Its protein product is CASSRRKTAGEQYF.